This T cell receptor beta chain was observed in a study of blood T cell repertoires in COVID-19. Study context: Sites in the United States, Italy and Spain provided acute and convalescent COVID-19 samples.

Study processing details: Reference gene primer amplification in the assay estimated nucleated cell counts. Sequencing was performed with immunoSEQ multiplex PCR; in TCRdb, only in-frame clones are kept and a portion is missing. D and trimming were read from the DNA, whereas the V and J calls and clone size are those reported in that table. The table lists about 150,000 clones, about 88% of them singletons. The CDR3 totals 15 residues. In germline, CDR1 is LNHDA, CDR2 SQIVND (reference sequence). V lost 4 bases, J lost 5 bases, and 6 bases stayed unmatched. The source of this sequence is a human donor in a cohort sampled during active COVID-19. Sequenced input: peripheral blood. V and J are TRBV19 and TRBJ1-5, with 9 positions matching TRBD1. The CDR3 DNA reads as TGTGCCAGTAGTACGAAGGGACAGGGTTATCAGCCCCAGCATTTT. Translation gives CASSTKGQGYQPQHF.